The 15 T cell receptor beta chains below all came from one sample that was sequenced in a study of blood T cell repertoires in COVID-19. The table came from immunoSEQ multiplex PCR; TCRdb's copy has only in-frame clones and leaves some out. The data hold 250,000 or so clones, with around 86% observed a single time. The sample was PBMCs or T cells enriched from blood (not recorded which). Receptors originate from a woman aged 50 to 65 who had recovered from COVID-19.

This chain connects TRBV30 to TRBJ1-1; 9 bases align to TRBD1. Germline V lookup: CDR1 GTSNPN, CDR2 SVGIG (reference sequence). Germline trimming cut 1 base from V and 10 bases from J; bases unmatched to any gene: 10. The CDR3 loop spans 14 amino acids. CDR3: CAWSGTGVIWGAFF. The CDR3 DNA reads as TGTGCCTGGAGTGGGACAGGGGTGATTTGGGGAGCTTTCTTT.

The chain couples TRBV6-5 to TRBJ1-4; 7 bases align to TRBD1. From germline, CDR1 is MNHEY and CDR2 SVGAGI. The CDR3 has 15 residues. Trimming took 6 bases from V and 7 from J; bases not matched to a gene: 11. The DNA of the CDR3 is TGTGCCAGCAGGCCACAGGGGCAGGGGAGTGAAAAACTGTTTTTT. It yields the protein CASRPQGQGSEKLFF.

The chain couples TRBV9 to TRBJ2-2, with 7 bases fitting TRBD1. This CDR3 comprises 15 residues. Germline V CDR1 and CDR2: SGDLS, YYNGEE. Unmatched junction bases numbered 2, after V lost 3 bases and J lost 0 bases. CDR3 loop: CASSEGTANTGELFF. CDR3 nucleotide sequence: TGTGCCAGCAGCGAGGGGACAGCGAACACCGGGGAGCTGTTTTTT.

The chain uses TRBV18 and TRBJ2-7; TRBD2 might be the D (6 bases). CDR1 KGHSH and CDR2 LQKENI come from the germline V gene. The CDR3 extends over 15 amino acids. Trimming shortened V by 3 bases and J by 2 bases, and 14 bases separated the two germline ends. The CDR3 DNA follows: TGTGCCAGCTCACCCGGGACTCTACCAGCCTACGAGCAGTACTTC. Translating gives CASSPGTLPAYEQYF.

This clone was detected once. The chain recombines TRBV5-1 with TRBJ2-5; D may be TRBD2 (6 bases). The CDR3 length is 18 residues. Trimming pared 0 bases from V and 3 bases from J, leaving 21 bases between. Germline V gene lookup returns CDR1 SGHRS and CDR2 YFSETQ. The CDR3 DNA is TGCGCCAGCAGCTTGGCACTCCCGATCGGCGGGGCAAAAGAGACCCAGTACTTC. It codes for CASSLALPIGGAKETQYF. Full variable domain (rest looked up from reference TRBV5-1 and TRBJ2-5): KAGVTQTPRYLIKTRGQQVTLSCSPISGHRSVSWYQQTPGQGLQFLFEYFSETQRNKGNFPGRFSGRQFSNSRSEMNVSTLELGDSALYLCASSLALPIGGAKETQYFGPGTRLLVL.

This chain uses TRBV19 with TRBJ1-1; 11 bases agree with TRBD1. Trimming cost V 4 bases and J 4 bases; bases outside gene matches: 17. CDR1 and CDR2 from the germline V gene are LNHDA and SQIVND (reference sequence). The CDR3 loop spans 19 amino acids. This CDR3 is CASSTPPRDRGSRGTEAFF. CDR3 nucleotides: TGTGCCAGTAGTACACCACCCCGGGACAGGGGGTCGAGGGGCACTGAAGCTTTCTTT.

The chain has TRBV3-1 (or the pseudogene TRBV3-2) and TRBJ1-2; TRBD1 matches 7 bases. Per germline, CDR1 LGHDT and CDR2 YNNKEL (reference sequence). The CDR3 has 14 residues. After removal of 6 bases from V and 8 bases from J, the junction contained 12 bases not matched to a gene. In DNA form, the CDR3 reads TGTGCCAGCAGTCAAACCGGGACAGCAGACGGCTACACCTTC. This gives the protein CASSQTGTADGYTF.

CDR3 bases: TGTGCCAGCAGCTTGAGCGTGAACACTGAAGCTTTCTTT. Its translation is CASSLSVNTEAFF. J is TRBJ1-1 and V is TRBV11-3; D is unclear. Germline-derived CDR1 and CDR2 are SGHNT and YENEEA. The CDR3 covers 13 residues. The V and J ends lost 3 bases and 0 bases respectively, with 5 bases between them.

The rearrangement links TRBV28 to TRBJ2-6, with D perhaps TRBD1 (5 bases). Germline V gene sequence: CDR1 MDHEN, CDR2 SYDVKM. CDR3 length: 18 residues. V was pared by 4 bases and J by 0 bases, with 16 bases between. The CDR3 loop reads CASSSRELIDSGANVLTF. CDR3 sequence (DNA): TGTGCCAGCAGTTCCAGGGAATTGATTGACTCTGGGGCCAACGTCCTGACTTTC.

The chain joins TRBV19 to TRBJ2-5, with D perhaps matching TRBD2 (7 bases). The germline gives CDR1 LNHDA, CDR2 SQIVND (reference sequence). Trimming took 5 bases from V and 5 from J, leaving 24 bases between them. The CDR3 extends over 17 amino acids. The CDR3 loop is CASSLIRGAAEVETQYF. In DNA, the CDR3 is TGTGCCAGTAGTCTGATTCGGGGGGCGGCAGAGGTCGAGACCCAGTACTTC.

The V call is TRBV4-2, the J call TRBJ2-7; TRBD2 might be the D (6 bases). The CDR3 extends over 16 amino acids. Between the trimmed V and J ends, which lost 4 bases and 2 bases, there was a span of 18 bases. CDR1 and CDR2 from the germline V gene are LGHNA and YNFKEQ. CDR3 nucleotide sequence: TGTGCCAGCAGCCCGAAGACGGGAGTAAGGGCCTACGAGCAGTACTTC. It is translated as CASSPKTGVRAYEQYF.

Only a few counts were recorded for this clone. V gene TRBV24-1 combines with J gene TRBJ1-1; a possible D gene is TRBD1 (6 bases). Germline V CDR1 and CDR2: KGHDR, SFDVKD. The length of the CDR3 is 14 residues. Trimming left V 2 bases short and J 6 bases short, with 12 bases between. The CDR3 loop is CATSDSGGGSEAFF. CDR3 coding DNA: TGTGCCACCAGTGATTCCGGCGGGGGCTCTGAAGCTTTCTTT.

This chain's CDR3 is CASSLVAGGDTQYF. CDR3 DNA sequence: TGTGCCAGCAGTCTTGTAGCGGGAGGGGATACGCAGTATTTT. V and J are TRBV11-2 and TRBJ2-3, with 11 bases matching TRBD2. V was clipped by 6 bases and J by 6 bases; unmatched bases: 5. Germline V gene lookup returns CDR1 SGHAT and CDR2 FQNNGV. The CDR3 is 14 residues long.

The chain carries TRBV4-2 and TRBJ2-7; D may be TRBD1 (6 bases). This CDR3 comprises 14 residues. CDR1 LGHNA and CDR2 YNFKEQ come from the germline V gene. V was shortened by 1 base and J by 2 bases, with 9 bases between the two germline ends. The CDR3 nucleotides read TGTGCCAGCAGCCAAGCCAGGGGAGCCTACGAGCAGTACTTC. It encodes CASSQARGAYEQYF.

The J gene is TRBJ2-7, the V gene TRBV5-6; D not certain. Germline V gives CDR1 SGHDT, CDR2 YYEEEE. The CDR3 has 13 residues. V dropped 4 bases and J dropped 2 bases, with 10 bases sitting between them. In nucleotides, the CDR3 is TGTGCCAGCAGCCCCCGGCGGACCTACGAGCAGTACTTC. It specifies CASSPRRTYEQYF.